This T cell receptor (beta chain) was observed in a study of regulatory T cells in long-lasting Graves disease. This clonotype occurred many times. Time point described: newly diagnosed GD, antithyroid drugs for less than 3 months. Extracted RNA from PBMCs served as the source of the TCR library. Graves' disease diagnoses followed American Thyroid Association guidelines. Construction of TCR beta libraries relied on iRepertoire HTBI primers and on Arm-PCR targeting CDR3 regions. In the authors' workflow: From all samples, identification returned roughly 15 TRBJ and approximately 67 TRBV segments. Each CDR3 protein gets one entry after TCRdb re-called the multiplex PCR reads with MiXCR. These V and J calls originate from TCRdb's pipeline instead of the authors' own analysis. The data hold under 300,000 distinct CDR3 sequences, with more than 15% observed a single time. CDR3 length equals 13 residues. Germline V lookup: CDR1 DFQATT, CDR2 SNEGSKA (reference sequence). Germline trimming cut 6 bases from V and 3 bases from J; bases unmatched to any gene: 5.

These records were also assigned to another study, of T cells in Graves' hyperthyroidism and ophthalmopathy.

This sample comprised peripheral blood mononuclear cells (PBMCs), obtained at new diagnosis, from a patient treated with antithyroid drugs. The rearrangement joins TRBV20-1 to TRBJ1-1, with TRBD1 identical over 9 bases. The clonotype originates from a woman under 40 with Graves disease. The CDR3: CSARTGVYTEAFF. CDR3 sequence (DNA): TGCAGTGCAAGGACAGGGGTGTACACTGAAGCTTTCTTT.